This T cell receptor beta chain was sequenced for a study of T cell responses to AZD1222 COVID-19 vaccine. Germline V CDR1 and CDR2: MNHEY, SMNVEV (reference sequence). Losses at the gene ends were 6 bases for V and 0 bases for J; bases not matched to a gene: 8. CDR3 size: 18 residues. In the case of this clone: Its specificity is not known.

Measured with immunoSEQ multiplex PCR; TCRdb has only the in-frame clones, and not every one. The sample consists of over 75,000 clones, 87% of them appearing once. Study-wide results and limits: At 160-218 and 743-854, vaccine-associated CD4 TCRs were dominant, and they spanned spike.

The clonotype was recovered from an adult who received the AZD1222 COVID-19 vaccine. This rearrangement joins TRBV27 to TRBJ2-1; 13 bases align to TRBD2. The sequencing here drew on peripheral blood, taken 28 days after the second AZD1222 dose. The CDR3 DNA is TGTGCCAGCAGAGGACTAGCGGGGGCCCCGAGCTCCTACAATGAGCAGTTCTTC. Translating it yields CASRGLAGAPSSYNEQFF.